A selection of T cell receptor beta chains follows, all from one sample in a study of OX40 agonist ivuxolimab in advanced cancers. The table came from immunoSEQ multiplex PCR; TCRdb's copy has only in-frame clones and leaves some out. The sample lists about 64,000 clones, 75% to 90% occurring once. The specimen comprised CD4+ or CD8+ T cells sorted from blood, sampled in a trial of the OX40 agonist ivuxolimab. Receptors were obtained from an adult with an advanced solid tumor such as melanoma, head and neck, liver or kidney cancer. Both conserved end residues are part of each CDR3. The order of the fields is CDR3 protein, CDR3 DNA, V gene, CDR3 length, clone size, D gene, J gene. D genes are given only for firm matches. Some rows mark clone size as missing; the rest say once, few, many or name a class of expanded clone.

CASSPGRMTYEQYF	TGTGCCAGCAGCCCCGGCAGGATGACCTACGAGCAGTACTTC	TRBV11-2	14	NA	NA	TRBJ2-7
CSALTGWQGETQYF	TGCAGCGCCCTAACCGGGTGGCAGGGAGAGACCCAGTACTTC	TRBV29-1	14	once	NA	TRBJ2-5
CASRGSWGGNQPQHF	TGTGCCAGCAGGGGAAGCTGGGGGGGCAATCAGCCCCAGCATTTT	TRBV2	15	NA	NA	TRBJ1-5
CAWSSTGGHQPQHF	TGTGCCTGGAGCTCGACAGGGGGACATCAGCCCCAGCATTTT	TRBV30	14	NA	TRBD1	TRBJ1-5
CASSLGLRDPYSNQPQHF	TGCGCCAGCAGCTTGGGGCTGAGGGACCCCTATAGCAATCAGCCCCAGCATTTT	TRBV5-1	18	NA	NA	TRBJ1-5
CASSTGGNTEAFF	TGTGCCAGTAGTACAGGGGGGAACACTGAAGCTTTCTTT	TRBV19	13	NA	TRBD1	TRBJ1-1
CASSLGTGGNTEAFF	TGTGCCAGCAGCTTGGGGACAGGGGGTAACACTGAAGCTTTCTTT	TRBV5-4	15	NA	TRBD1	TRBJ1-1
CAWSVLQREGPEQFF	TGTGCCTGGAGTGTACTCCAGCGGGAGGGACCTGAGCAGTTCTTC	TRBV30	15	NA	TRBD2	TRBJ2-1
CASSERDEQYF	TGCGCCAGCAGTGAGAGGGACGAGCAGTACTTC	TRBV10-2	11	NA	NA	TRBJ2-7
CASSTVPLDGYTF	TGCGCCAGCAGCACAGTCCCGTTGGACGGCTACACCTTC	TRBV5-1	13	NA	NA	TRBJ1-2
CASSQRQGAFGGYTF	TGTGCCAGCAGCCAGCGACAGGGGGCGTTTGGTGGCTACACCTTC	TRBV14	15	NA	TRBD1	TRBJ1-2
CASSVWAGGSTDTQYF	TGTGCCAGCAGCGTATGGGCGGGAGGCAGCACAGATACGCAGTATTTT	TRBV9	16	NA	TRBD2	TRBJ2-3
CASSGSGGASYNEQFF	TGTGCCAGCAGCGGGAGCGGGGGGGCATCCTACAATGAGCAGTTCTTC	TRBV9	16	NA	TRBD2	TRBJ2-1
CASSLMTGSSYNSPLHF	TGTGCCAGCAGCTTAATGACAGGGAGCTCCTATAATTCACCCCTCCACTTT	TRBV7-9	17	NA	TRBD1	TRBJ1-6
CASSDPAGKHNQPQHF	TGTGCCAGCAGTGACCCCGCGGGGAAACACAATCAGCCCCAGCATTTT	TRBV6-1	16	NA	NA	TRBJ1-5
CASSLVSGSTYEQYF	TGTGCCAGCAGCTTAGTATCAGGCAGTACCTACGAGCAGTACTTC	TRBV7-6	15	NA	NA	TRBJ2-7
CASSGPSQRGKTQYF	TGTGCCAGCAGCGGGCCCTCGCAACGGGGAAAGACCCAGTACTTC	TRBV9	15	NA	NA	TRBJ2-5
CASSPNLGLTKNIQYF	TGTGCCAGCAGCCCAAACCTGGGGTTGACCAAAAACATTCAGTACTTC	TRBV7-9	16	NA	NA	TRBJ2-4
CAWALSGGWEQYF	TGTGCCTGGGCCCTGTCGGGAGGGTGGGAGCAGTACTTC	TRBV30	13	NA	TRBD2	TRBJ2-7
CASESFVDSPDNEQFF	TGTGCCAGTGAGTCTTTTGTAGACAGCCCAGACAATGAGCAGTTCTTC	TRBV19	16	NA	NA	TRBJ2-1
CASSRGRGSLNTEAFF	TGTGCCAGCTCACGGGGGCGAGGCAGCCTGAACACTGAAGCTTTCTTT	TRBV18	16	NA	NA	TRBJ1-1
CASSLWGGSQPQHF	TGTGCCAGCAGCTTGTGGGGGGGCTCCCAGCCCCAGCATTTT	TRBV5-6	14	NA	NA	TRBJ1-5
CACKRLATYEQYF	TGTGCCTGCAAGCGGCTAGCGACCTACGAGCAGTACTTC	TRBV30	13	NA	NA	TRBJ2-7
CASSLAVSGGSYNEQFF	TGTGCCAGCAGCTTAGCGGTGTCGGGGGGCTCCTACAATGAGCAGTTCTTC	TRBV7-6	17	NA	TRBD2	TRBJ2-1
CASRHTGAPVDEQYF	TGTGCCAGCAGGCACACAGGGGCCCCGGTTGACGAGCAGTACTTC	TRBV27	15	NA	TRBD1	TRBJ2-7
CASSPPGLQAKNIQYF	TGTGCCAGCAGTCCGCCGGGCCTGCAAGCCAAAAACATTCAGTACTTC	TRBV7-9	16	few	NA	TRBJ2-4
CASSVIGTSGTEQYF	TGTGCCAGCAGCGTCATTGGGACTAGCGGTACCGAGCAGTACTTC	TRBV9	15	NA	TRBD2	TRBJ2-7
CASSLSVAAGNQPQHF	TGTGCCAGCAGTTTATCCGTGGCAGCCGGTAATCAGCCCCAGCATTTT	TRBV27	16	medium-sized	NA	TRBJ1-5
CASSLVESSNEQFF	TGTGCCAGCAGCCTAGTAGAATCCTCGAATGAGCAGTTCTTC	TRBV7-3	14	NA	NA	TRBJ2-1
CASSEAGAAYEQYF	TGTGCCAGCAGTGAAGCAGGTGCAGCCTACGAGCAGTACTTC	TRBV6-1	14	NA	NA	TRBJ2-7
CASSLYVPGEQYF	TGTGCCAGCAGTTTATACGTCCCTGGCGAGCAGTACTTC	TRBV27	13	NA	NA	TRBJ2-7
CASTTGVGEAFF	TGTGCCAGCACCACAGGGGTGGGTGAAGCTTTCTTT	TRBV7-6	12	NA	TRBD1	TRBJ1-1
CASSYREVEKLFF	TGTGCCAGCAGTTACAGGGAGGTTGAAAAACTGTTTTTT	TRBV28	13	NA	NA	TRBJ1-4
CASSWDRAYEQYF	TGTGCCAGCAGTTGGGACAGGGCCTACGAGCAGTACTTC	TRBV6-1	13	NA	TRBD1	TRBJ2-7
CASSSGVNLQETQYF	TGTGCCAGCAGCTCCGGGGTAAATCTTCAAGAGACCCAGTACTTC	TRBV11-1	15	NA	NA	TRBJ2-5
CASSGPDGNQPQHF	TGCGCCAGCAGCGGCCCCGACGGCAATCAGCCCCAGCATTTT	TRBV4-1	14	NA	NA	TRBJ1-5
CASSLGVVLGQGARGYTF	TGTGCCAGCAGCCTCGGAGTGGTCCTGGGACAGGGGGCGCGGGGCTACACCTTC	TRBV4-2	18	NA	TRBD1	TRBJ1-2
CASSEARLDRLTYEQYF	TGTGCCAGCAGTGAAGCGCGGTTGGACAGACTCACCTACGAGCAGTACTTC	TRBV6-1	17	NA	NA	TRBJ2-7
CASSPRLAYEQYF	TGTGCCAGCAGCCCACGCCTGGCCTACGAGCAGTACTTC	TRBV7-8	13	NA	NA	TRBJ2-7
CASSYSRTGYEQYF	TGTGCCAGCAGTTACTCTAGGACAGGGTACGAGCAGTACTTC	TRBV6-5	14	NA	TRBD1	TRBJ2-7
CASSAGMETQYF	TGTGCCAGCAGCGCAGGGATGGAGACCCAGTACTTC	TRBV9	12	NA	NA	TRBJ2-5
CASSVEGDVADEQFF	TGTGCCAGCAGCGTAGAAGGGGATGTGGCGGATGAGCAGTTCTTC	TRBV9	15	NA	NA	TRBJ2-1
CTSSHVRRIRPAHTEAFF	TGCACCAGCAGCCATGTGCGCAGGATTCGTCCCGCCCACACTGAAGCTTTCTTT	TRBV1	18	NA	NA	TRBJ1-1
CASSPGSPYEQYF	TGTGCCAGCAGCCCCGGGAGTCCCTACGAGCAGTACTTC	TRBV7-8	13	NA	NA	TRBJ2-7
CATGDISGNTIYF	TGTGCCACAGGGGACATCTCTGGAAACACCATATATTTT	TRBV25-1	13	NA	NA	TRBJ1-3
CASSFTGPANYGYTF	TGTGCCAGCAGTTTCACGGGCCCAGCTAACTATGGCTACACCTTC	TRBV27	15	once	NA	TRBJ1-2
CASSRDSLNTEAFF	TGTGCCAGCAGCCGGGACAGCCTGAACACTGAAGCTTTCTTT	TRBV5-5	14	NA	TRBD1	TRBJ1-1
CASSSPITDTQYF	TGTGCCAGCAGTTCACCGATAACAGATACGCAGTATTTT	TRBV27	13	NA	NA	TRBJ2-3
CASSGETQYF	TGTGCCAGCAGTGGAGAGACCCAGTACTTC	TRBV7-9	10	NA	NA	TRBJ2-5
CASSVRDLSSYEQYF	TGTGCCAGCAGCGTGAGGGACCTCAGCTCCTACGAGCAGTACTTC	TRBV9	15	NA	NA	TRBJ2-7
CAWSVLTGVYEQYF	TGTGCCTGGAGTGTACTGACAGGGGTTTACGAGCAGTACTTC	TRBV30	14	NA	TRBD1	TRBJ2-7
CASSNQAFALGREIYEQYF	TGTGCCAGCAGCAACCAGGCCTTCGCATTGGGGCGGGAAATTTACGAGCAGTACTTC	TRBV7-2	19	NA	NA	TRBJ2-7
CASSSMLAGGSSYNEQFF	TGTGCCAGCAGTTCGATGTTAGCGGGAGGGAGCTCCTACAATGAGCAGTTCTTC	TRBV28	18	NA	TRBD2	TRBJ2-1
CASSQSRFDTEAFF	TGCGCCAGCAGCCAATCTAGATTTGACACTGAAGCTTTCTTT	TRBV4-1	14	NA	NA	TRBJ1-1
CASGLGQGYNEQFF	TGTGCTAGTGGTTTGGGACAAGGATACAATGAGCAGTTCTTC	TRBV12-5	14	NA	NA	TRBJ2-1
CASSSPDGYEQYF	TGTGCCAGCAGTTCCCCGGACGGCTACGAGCAGTACTTC	TRBV27	13	NA	NA	TRBJ2-7
CASSLGSYEQYF	TGTGCCAGCAGCCTTGGATCCTACGAGCAGTACTTC	TRBV25-1	12	NA	NA	TRBJ2-7
CASRGGLQETQYF	TGTGCCAGCAGGGGGGGGCTCCAAGAGACCCAGTACTTC	TRBV6-6	13	NA	NA	TRBJ2-5
CASSSNYEQYF	TGTGCCAGCAGTTCCAACTACGAGCAGTACTTC	TRBV27	11	NA	NA	TRBJ2-7